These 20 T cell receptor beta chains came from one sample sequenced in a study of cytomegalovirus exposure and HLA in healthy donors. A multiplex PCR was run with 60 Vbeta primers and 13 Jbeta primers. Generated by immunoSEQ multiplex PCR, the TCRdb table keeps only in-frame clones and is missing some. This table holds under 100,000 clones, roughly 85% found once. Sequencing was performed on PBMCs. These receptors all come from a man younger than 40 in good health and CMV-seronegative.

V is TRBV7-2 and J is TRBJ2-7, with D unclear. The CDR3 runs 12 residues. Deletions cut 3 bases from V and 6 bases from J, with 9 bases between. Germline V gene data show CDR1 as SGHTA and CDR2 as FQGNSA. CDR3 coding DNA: TGTGCCAGCAGCTTCAAACGCGGCGAGCAGTACTTC. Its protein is CASSFKRGEQYF.

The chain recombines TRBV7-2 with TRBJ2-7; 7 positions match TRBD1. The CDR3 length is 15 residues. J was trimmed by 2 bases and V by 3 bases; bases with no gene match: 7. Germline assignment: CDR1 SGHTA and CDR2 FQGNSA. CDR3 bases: TGTGCCAGCAGCTTTTCGACAGGGACGGCCTACGAGCAGTACTTC. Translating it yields CASSFSTGTAYEQYF.

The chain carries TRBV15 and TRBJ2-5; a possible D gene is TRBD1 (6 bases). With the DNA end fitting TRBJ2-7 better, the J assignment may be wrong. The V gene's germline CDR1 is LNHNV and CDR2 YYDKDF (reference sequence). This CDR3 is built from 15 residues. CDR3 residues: CATSRDGQPGDEQYF. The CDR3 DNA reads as TGTGCCACCAGCAGAGATGGTCAGCCAGGGGACGAGCAGTACTTC.

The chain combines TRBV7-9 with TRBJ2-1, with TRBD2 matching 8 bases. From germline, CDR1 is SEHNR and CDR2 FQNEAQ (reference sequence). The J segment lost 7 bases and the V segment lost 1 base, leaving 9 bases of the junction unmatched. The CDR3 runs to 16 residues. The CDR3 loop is CASSLEIAGSRNEQFF. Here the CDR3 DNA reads TGTGCCAGCAGCTTAGAAATAGCGGGGTCGAGGAATGAGCAGTTCTTC. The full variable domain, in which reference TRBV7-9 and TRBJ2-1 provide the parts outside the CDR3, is DTGVSQNPRHKITKRGQNVTFRCDPISEHNRLYWYRQTLGQGPEFLTYFQNEAQLEKSRLLSDRFSAERPKGSFSTLEIQRTEQGDSAMYLCASSLEIAGSRNEQFFGPGTRLTVL.

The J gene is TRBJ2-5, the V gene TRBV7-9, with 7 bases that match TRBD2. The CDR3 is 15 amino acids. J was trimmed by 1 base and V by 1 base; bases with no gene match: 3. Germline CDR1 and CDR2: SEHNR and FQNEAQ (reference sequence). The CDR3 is CASSLGGGGQETQYF. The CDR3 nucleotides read TGTGCCAGCAGCTTAGGGGGGGGTGGCCAAGAGACCCAGTACTTC. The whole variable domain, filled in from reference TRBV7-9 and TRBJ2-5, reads DTGVSQNPRHKITKRGQNVTFRCDPISEHNRLYWYRQTLGQGPEFLTYFQNEAQLEKSRLLSDRFSAERPKGSFSTLEIQRTEQGDSAMYLCASSLGGGGQETQYFGPGTRLLVL.

The CDR3 sequence: CASSSPGAPSTEAFF. CDR3 bases: TGTGCCAGCTCCTCTCCAGGGGCCCCGAGCACTGAAGCTTTCTTT. The chain is built from TRBV18 and TRBJ1-1; possibly TRBD1 for D (6 bases). V was shortened by 6 bases and J by 4 bases, with 18 bases between the two germline ends. The germline V gene has CDR1 KGHSH and CDR2 LQKENI. The length of the CDR3 is 15 residues.

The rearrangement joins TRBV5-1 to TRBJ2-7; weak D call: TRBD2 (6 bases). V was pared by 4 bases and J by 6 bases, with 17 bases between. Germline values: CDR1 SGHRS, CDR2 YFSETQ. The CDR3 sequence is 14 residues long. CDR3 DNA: TGCGCCAGCAGCCCTGGCGGGGCGGTCGTCGAGCAGTACTTC. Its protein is CASSPGGAVVEQYF. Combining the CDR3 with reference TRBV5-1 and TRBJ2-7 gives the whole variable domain KAGVTQTPRYLIKTRGQQVTLSCSPISGHRSVSWYQQTPGQGLQFLFEYFSETQRNKGNFPGRFSGRQFSNSRSEMNVSTLELGDSALYLCASSPGGAVVEQYFGPGTRLTVT.

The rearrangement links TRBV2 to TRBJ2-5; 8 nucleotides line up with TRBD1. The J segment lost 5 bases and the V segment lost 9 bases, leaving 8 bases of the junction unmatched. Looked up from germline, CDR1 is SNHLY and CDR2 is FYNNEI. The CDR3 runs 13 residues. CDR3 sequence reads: CASKKDREETQYF. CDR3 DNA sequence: TGTGCCAGTAAAAAGGACAGGGAGGAGACCCAGTACTTC.

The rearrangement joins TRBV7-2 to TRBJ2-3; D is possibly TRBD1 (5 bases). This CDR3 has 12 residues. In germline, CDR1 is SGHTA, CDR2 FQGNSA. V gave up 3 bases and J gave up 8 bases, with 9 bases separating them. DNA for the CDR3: TGTGCCAGCAGCTTGGACATTGTTACGCAGTATTTT. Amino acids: CASSLDIVTQYF.

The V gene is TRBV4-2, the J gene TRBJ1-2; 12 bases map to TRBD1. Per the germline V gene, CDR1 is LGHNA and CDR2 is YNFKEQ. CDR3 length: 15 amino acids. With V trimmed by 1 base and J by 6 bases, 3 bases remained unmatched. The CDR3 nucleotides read TGTGCCAGCAGCCAAGCCGGGACAGGGGGCGATGGCTACACCTTC. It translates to CASSQAGTGGDGYTF.

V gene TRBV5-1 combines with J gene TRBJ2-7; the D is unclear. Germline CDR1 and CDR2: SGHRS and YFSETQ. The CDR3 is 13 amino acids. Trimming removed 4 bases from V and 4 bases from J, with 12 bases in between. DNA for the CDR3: TGCGCCAGCAGCCCCCGGGTACCATACGAGCAGTACTTC. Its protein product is CASSPRVPYEQYF.

Written as DNA, the CDR3 is TGTGCCAGCAGTTCGCCGGGTTTTTCGGGAGGGCCAGTGGGCACAGATACGCAGTATTTT. Protein sequence: CASSSPGFSGGPVGTDTQYF. The genes are TRBV28 and TRBJ2-3; 8 bases map to TRBD2. Germline CDR1 MDHEN, CDR2 SYDVKM. Unmatched junction bases numbered 19, after V lost 4 bases and J lost 1 base. CDR3 length: 20 residues.

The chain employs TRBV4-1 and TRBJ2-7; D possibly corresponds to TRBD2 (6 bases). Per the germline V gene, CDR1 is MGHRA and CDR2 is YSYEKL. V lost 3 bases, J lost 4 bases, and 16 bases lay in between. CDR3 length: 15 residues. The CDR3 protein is CASSQAWDSPYEQYF. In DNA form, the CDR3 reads TGCGCCAGCAGCCAGGCTTGGGACTCTCCTTACGAGCAGTACTTC.

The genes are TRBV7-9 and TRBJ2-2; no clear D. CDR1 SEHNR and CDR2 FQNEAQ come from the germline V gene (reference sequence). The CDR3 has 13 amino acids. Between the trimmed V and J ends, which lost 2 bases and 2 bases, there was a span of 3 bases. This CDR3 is CASSLLNTGELFF. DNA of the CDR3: TGTGCCAGCAGCTTACTTAACACCGGGGAGCTGTTTTTT.

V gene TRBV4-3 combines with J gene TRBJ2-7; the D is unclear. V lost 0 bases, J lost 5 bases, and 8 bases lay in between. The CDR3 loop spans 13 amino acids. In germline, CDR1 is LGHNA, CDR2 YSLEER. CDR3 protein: CASSQEGWDEQYF. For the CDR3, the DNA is TGCGCCAGCAGCCAAGAGGGCTGGGACGAGCAGTACTTC.

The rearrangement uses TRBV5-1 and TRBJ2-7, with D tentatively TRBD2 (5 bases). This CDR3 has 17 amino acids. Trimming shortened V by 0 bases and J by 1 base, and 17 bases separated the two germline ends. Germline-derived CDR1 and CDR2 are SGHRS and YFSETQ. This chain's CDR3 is CASSLAGNAGPSYEQYF. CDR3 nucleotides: TGCGCCAGCAGCTTGGCCGGGAATGCCGGGCCATCCTACGAGCAGTACTTC.

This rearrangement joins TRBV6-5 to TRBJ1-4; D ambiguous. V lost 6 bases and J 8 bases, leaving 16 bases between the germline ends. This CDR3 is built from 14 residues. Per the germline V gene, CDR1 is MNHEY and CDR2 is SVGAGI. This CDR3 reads CASSPTLTGEKLFF. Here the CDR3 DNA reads TGTGCCAGCAGCCCCACTTTGACGGGGGAAAAACTGTTTTTT.

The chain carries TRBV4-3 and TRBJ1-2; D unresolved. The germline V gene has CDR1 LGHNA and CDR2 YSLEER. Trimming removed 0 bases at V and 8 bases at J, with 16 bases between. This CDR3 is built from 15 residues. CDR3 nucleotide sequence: TGCGCCAGCAGCCAAGATGGCAGAGTAGGCGGCGGCTACACCTTC. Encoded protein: CASSQDGRVGGGYTF.

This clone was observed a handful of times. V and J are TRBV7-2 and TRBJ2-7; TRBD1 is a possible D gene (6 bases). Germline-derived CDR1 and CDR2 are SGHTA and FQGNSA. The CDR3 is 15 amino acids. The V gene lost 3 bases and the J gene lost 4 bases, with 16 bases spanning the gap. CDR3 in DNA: TGTGCCAGCAGCTTCTCAAGGGGGTCCAGGTACGAGCAGTACTTC. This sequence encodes CASSFSRGSRYEQYF.

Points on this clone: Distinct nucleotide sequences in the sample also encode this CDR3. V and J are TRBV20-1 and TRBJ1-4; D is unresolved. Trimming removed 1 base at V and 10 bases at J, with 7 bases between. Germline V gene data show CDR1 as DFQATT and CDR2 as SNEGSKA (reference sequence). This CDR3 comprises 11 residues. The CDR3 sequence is CSARARAKLFF. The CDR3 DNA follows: TGCAGTGCTAGAGCGAGGGCAAAACTGTTTTTT.